This T cell receptor beta chain is drawn from a study of blood T cell repertoires in COVID-19. The assay was immunoSEQ multiplex PCR, and TCRdb's table has in-frame clones only and misses some. In the table there are around 300,000 clones, around 85% of which are singletons. Germline V gene data show CDR1 as MGHRA and CDR2 as YSYEKL. The CDR3 totals 12 residues. Between the trimmed V and J ends, which lost 3 bases and 6 bases, there was a span of 6 bases. Participants' own reports of clinical history determined their cohort assignment. The TCR was taken from a woman between 45 and 60 years old who had recovered from COVID-19. The sequenced sample consisted of PBMCs or T cells enriched from blood (not recorded which). The V call is TRBV4-1, the J call TRBJ2-1; a weak D match, TRBD2 (5 bases). The CDR3 bases are TGCGCCAGCAGCCAGGGAGTCAATGAGCAGTTCTTC. Translation: CASSQGVNEQFF.